These 18 T cell receptor beta chains were sequenced from one sample in a study of CD8 T cells in Susac syndrome. It was with random hexamers that about 0.45 to 1 ug RNA was reverse transcribed. Each CDR3 protein gets one entry after TCRdb re-called the immunoSEQ multiplex PCR reads with MiXCR. Of 350,000 to 550,000 distinct CDR3 sequences in the sample, around 85% were seen once. Sequencing input: CD8+ T cells from PBMCs. These receptors originate from a human donor with multiple sclerosis.

This rearrangement joins TRBV29-1 to TRBJ1-2, with a possible D match to TRBD1 (6 bases). V was cut by 2 bases and J by 6 bases, with 10 bases left in between. The CDR3 totals 12 residues. Germline V gene data show CDR1 as SQVTM and CDR2 as ANQGSEA. CDR3 sequence (DNA): TGCAGCGTTGAAAGGGGGGGCCATGGCTACACCTTC. Translated, it gives CSVERGGHGYTF.

The J gene is TRBJ2-5, the V gene TRBV4-2; D gene unclear. The length of the CDR3 is 13 residues. Germline CDR1 is LGHNA and CDR2 is YNFKEQ. V dropped 0 bases and J dropped 5 bases, with 7 bases sitting between them. In DNA form, the CDR3 reads TGTGCCAGCAGCCAAGAATCGTGGGAGACCCAGTACTTC. Translating it yields CASSQESWETQYF.

CDR3 sequence: CASSQEAGSAYEQYF. The CDR3 DNA reads as TGTGCCAGCAGCCAGGAAGCGGGATCTGCCTACGAGCAGTACTTC. V usage is TRBV3-1 and J usage is TRBJ2-7; TRBD2 agrees at 7 bases. Germline loops: CDR1 LGHDT, CDR2 YNNKEL (reference sequence). V gave up 3 bases and J gave up 2 bases; unmatched junction bases: 7. CDR3 length equals 15 residues.

The gene calls are TRBV18 and TRBJ2-7; 7 bases map to TRBD1. The germline CDR1 and CDR2 sequences are KGHSH and LQKENI. The CDR3 extends over 17 amino acids. The V and J ends lost 0 bases and 0 bases, in that order; junction bases with no gene match: 8. As DNA, the CDR3 is TGTGCCAGCTCACCACCAATAGGGACAGACAGCTCCTACGAGCAGTACTTC. Translated: CASSPPIGTDSSYEQYF.

The chain's CDR3 is CASSEDRTYEQYF. Written as DNA, the CDR3 is TGTGCCAGCAGTGAAGACAGAACCTACGAGCAGTACTTC. The chain couples TRBV6-1 to TRBJ2-7; D unclear. This CDR3 has 13 residues. Germline assignment: CDR1 MNHNS and CDR2 SASEGT. Trimming pared 1 base from V and 2 bases from J, leaving 6 bases between.

V and J are TRBV18 and TRBJ2-1; a possible D gene is TRBD2 (6 bases). The CDR3 spans 17 residues. CDR1 and CDR2 (germline): KGHSH, LQKENI. Trimming removed 2 bases at V and 0 bases at J, with 14 bases between. CDR3 sequence (DNA): TGTGCCAGCTCACCAGAAGGAATCGGGAGCTCCTACAATGAGCAGTTCTTC. Residues: CASSPEGIGSSYNEQFF.

The chain is built from TRBV27 and TRBJ2-3; D ambiguous. The germline V gene has CDR1 MNHEY and CDR2 SMNVEV (reference sequence). The length of the CDR3 is 17 residues. The ends were cut back, 5 bases at V and 1 base at J, with 19 bases in the middle. The CDR3 nucleotides are TGTGCCAGCAGTGGATACGGAAACGGGCGGCGCACAGATACGCAGTATTTT. Residues: CASSGYGNGRRTDTQYF.

The V call is TRBV5-1, the J call TRBJ2-3; a weak D match, TRBD1 (6 bases). This CDR3 is 16 amino acids long. Trimming shortened V by 4 bases and J by 4 bases, and 19 bases separated the two germline ends. The germline V gene has CDR1 SGHRS and CDR2 YFSETQ. CDR3 coding DNA: TGCGCCAGCAGCCCGACGACAGGCGCCCTCCCAGATACGCAGTATTTT. Its protein product is CASSPTTGALPDTQYF.

This chain joins TRBV28 and TRBJ1-1, with D hard to call. Germline CDR1 and CDR2: MDHEN and SYDVKM. Trimming left V 7 bases short and J 0 bases short, with 3 bases between. This CDR3 region has 11 residues. The CDR3 reads CASMVNTEAFF. CDR3 nucleotides: TGTGCCAGCATGGTGAACACTGAAGCTTTCTTT.

This rearrangement joins TRBV29-1 to TRBJ2-7; no clear D. Trimming pared 2 bases from V and 2 bases from J, leaving 10 bases between. The germline CDR1 and CDR2 sequences are SQVTM and ANQGSEA. This CDR3 contains 13 residues. The CDR3 DNA reads as TGCAGCGTTGAAACTGCGCTAGCCTACGAGCAGTACTTC. Protein sequence: CSVETALAYEQYF.

In this sample, this clonotype turned up once. V gene TRBV6-6 combines with J gene TRBJ2-7; possible D gene TRBD2, 5 bases. The V gene's germline CDR1 is MNHNY and CDR2 SVGAGI (reference sequence). V was cut by 5 bases and J by 1 base, with 15 bases left in between. The CDR3 has 15 residues. The CDR3 DNA follows: TGTGCCAGCAGTCCACGGGTCGGGGAGTCCTACGAGCAGTACTTC. As protein: CASSPRVGESYEQYF.

The J gene is TRBJ1-3, the V gene TRBV20-1; no clear D gene. Trimming took 2 bases from V and 4 from J, leaving 9 bases between them. The CDR3 runs 13 residues. Per germline, CDR1 DFQATT and CDR2 SNEGSKA (reference sequence). CDR3 DNA: TGCAGTGCTAGAACCTTTTGGGGAAACACCATATATTTT. Encoded protein: CSARTFWGNTIYF.

The table lists this clonotype with a few counts. The gene calls are TRBV6-5 and TRBJ2-3; TRBD1 is a possible D gene (5 bases). Germline CDR1 MNHEY, CDR2 SVGAGI. Trimming shortened V by 0 bases and J by 5 bases, and 12 bases separated the two germline ends. The CDR3 loop spans 15 amino acids. For the CDR3, the DNA is TGTGCCAGCAGTTACTCCAGGACAAGGGGAGATACGCAGTATTTT. Translation: CASSYSRTRGDTQYF.

The chain carries TRBV21-1 and TRBJ1-1; TRBD1 was called by the table and not checked on the DNA. TRBV21-1 is a documented pseudogene. The length of the CDR3 is 14 residues. The CDR3 region is CASREQGMNTEAFF. The CDR3 DNA sequence: TGTGCCAGCAGGGAGCAGGGCATGAACACTGAAGCTTTCTTT.

The chain carries TRBV6-1 and TRBJ1-5; D remains unclear. This CDR3 contains 14 residues. CDR1 MNHNS and CDR2 SASEGT come from the germline V gene. V lost 1 base to trimming and J lost 5 bases, with 9 bases between them. The CDR3 protein is CASSEEAWDQPQHF. The CDR3 DNA follows: TGTGCCAGCAGTGAAGAAGCTTGGGATCAGCCCCAGCATTTT.

The chain couples TRBV30 to TRBJ2-7; 7 positions agree with TRBD1. The CDR3 totals 14 residues. From germline, CDR1 is GTSNPN and CDR2 SVGIG (reference sequence). The trim removed 5 bases at V and 3 bases at J, leaving 10 bases unmatched. This chain's CDR3 is CAWDPGTAGYEQYF. The CDR3, as DNA: TGTGCCTGGGACCCCGGGACAGCTGGCTACGAGCAGTACTTC.

The chain carries TRBV3-1 and TRBJ1-2; 8 bases map to TRBD1. There are 17 residues in the CDR3. CDR1 and CDR2 from the germline V gene are LGHDT and YNNKEL (reference sequence). The J segment lost 7 bases and the V segment lost 5 bases, leaving 18 bases of the junction unmatched. CDR3 nucleotide sequence: TGTGCCAGCAGCGATAACCAAAGAGCAGGGGGCTGGTTTGGCTACACCTTC. It yields the protein CASSDNQRAGGWFGYTF.

The V gene is TRBV24-1, the J gene TRBJ2-7; D is undetermined. Germline V gene sequence: CDR1 KGHDR, CDR2 SFDVKD. The CDR3 has 11 residues. Trimming cost V 5 bases and J 2 bases, with 3 bases left between them. CDR3: CATSGTYEQYF. CDR3 nucleotides: TGTGCCACCAGTGGGACCTACGAGCAGTACTTC.